These 13 T cell receptor beta chains originate from one sample sequenced in a study of T cell responses to AZD1222 COVID-19 vaccine. Assay used: immunoSEQ multiplex PCR; TCRdb lists only in-frame clones, some missing. The sample includes over 110,000 clones, more than 80% of them seen just once. Source: peripheral blood, taken on day 0 of AZD1222 vaccination. The receptors derive from an adult in good health.

V and J are TRBV25-1 and TRBJ2-5, with TRBD2 as a possible D gene (5 bases). Germline loops: CDR1 MGHDK, CDR2 SYGVNS. V was pared by 0 bases and J by 2 bases, with 10 bases between. The CDR3 has 15 amino acids. In nucleotides, the CDR3 is TGTGCCAGCAGTGAATATAGGCGGGCACAAGAGACCCAGTACTTC. Its translation: CASSEYRRAQETQYF.

The rearrangement joins TRBV5-1 to TRBJ2-7; tentative D call: TRBD2 (5 bases). Germline V gene data show CDR1 as SGHRS and CDR2 as YFSETQ. CDR3 length: 13 residues. Trimming left V 1 base short and J 6 bases short, with 11 bases between. This CDR3 reads CASSLLDGLEQYF. DNA of the CDR3: TGCGCCAGCAGCTTGTTAGATGGACTCGAGCAGTACTTC.

The chain combines TRBV19 with TRBJ1-1; no firm D call. The CDR3 is 12 amino acids. Trimming took 9 bases from V and 1 from J, leaving 9 bases between them. Germline V lookup: CDR1 LNHDA, CDR2 SQIVND (reference sequence). DNA for the CDR3: TGTGCCAGCGGTGACCGGAACACTGAAGCTTTCTTT. Its protein is CASGDRNTEAFF.

The chain carries TRBV5-4 and TRBJ1-1; weak D call: TRBD1 (5 bases). V dropped 6 bases and J dropped 0 bases, with 12 bases sitting between them. The CDR3 is 14 amino acids. Germline V gene data show CDR1 as SGHNT and CDR2 as YYREEE (reference sequence). CDR3 bases: TGTGCCAGCACCCGAGGGGTAGTGAACACTGAAGCTTTCTTT. Translating gives CASTRGVVNTEAFF.

The chain uses TRBV5-4 and TRBJ2-4; D may match TRBD1 or TRBD2 (6 bases each). This CDR3 region has 13 residues. Germline CDR1 SGHNT, CDR2 YYREEE (reference sequence). V was cut by 4 bases and J by 7 bases, with 12 bases left in between. CDR3 DNA: TGTGCCAGCAGCCTAGGGGGGACGAACATTCAGTACTTC. Protein product: CASSLGGTNIQYF.

The chain has TRBV9 and TRBJ2-7; D not resolved. The ends were cut back, 6 bases at V and 4 bases at J, with 5 bases in the middle. The germline gives CDR1 SGDLS, CDR2 YYNGEE. The CDR3 runs 10 residues. The CDR3 DNA follows: TGTGCCAGCACGCGGTACGAGCAGTACTTC. Protein product: CASTRYEQYF. Drawing the rest from reference TRBV9 and TRBJ2-7, the complete variable domain is DSGVTQTPKHLITATGQRVTLRCSPRSGDLSVYWYQQSLDQGLQFLIQYYNGEERAKGNILERFSAQQFPDLHSELNLSSLELGDSALYFCASTRYEQYFGPGTRLTVT.

The chain has TRBV21-1 and TRBJ2-2; TRBD2 is taken as the D call from the table, unchecked against the DNA. TRBV21-1 is described as a pseudogene. The CDR3 runs 12 residues. The CDR3 reads CASKYFTGELFF. CDR3 bases: TGTGCCAGCAAATACTTCACCGGGGAGCTGTTTTTT.

The chain combines TRBV7-9 with TRBJ1-2; D not certain. V was shortened by 0 bases and J by 3 bases, with 11 bases between the two germline ends. CDR1 is SEHNR and CDR2 is FQNEAQ in the germline V gene (reference sequence). The CDR3 spans 15 residues. CDR3 nucleotide sequence: TGTGCCAGCAGCTTAGCCCTCGGGGATTACTATGGCTACACCTTC. Amino acid sequence: CASSLALGDYYGYTF.

The chain links TRBV5-5 to TRBJ2-7, with 9 bases fitting TRBD1. V shed 2 bases, J shed 5 bases, and the junction held 8 bases outside the gene matches. There are 15 residues in the CDR3. From germline, CDR1 is SGHKS and CDR2 YYEKEE (reference sequence). The CDR3 DNA reads TGTGCCAGCAGCTTACCGACAGGGGGGAAGGACGAGCAGTACTTC. This sequence encodes CASSLPTGGKDEQYF.

The chain recombines TRBV3-1 (or the pseudogene TRBV3-2) with TRBJ1-2; no firm D call. Germline V CDR1 and CDR2: LGHDT, YNNKEL (reference sequence). The CDR3 has 16 residues. Between the trimmed V and J ends, which lost 4 bases and 7 bases, there was a span of 22 bases. CDR3 sequence: CASSPTASTKGSGYTF. The DNA for the CDR3 is TGTGCCAGCAGCCCTACGGCGTCCACTAAGGGCTCTGGCTACACCTTC.

The V call is TRBV28, the J call TRBJ1-5; TRBD1 aligns across 8 bases. CDR1 is MDHEN and CDR2 is SYDVKM in the germline V gene. V lost 4 bases to trimming and J lost 4 bases; unmatched junction nucleotides: 12. The CDR3 covers 17 residues. The CDR3 protein is CASSSAAGQGANQPQHF. CDR3 DNA: TGTGCCAGCAGTTCGGCCGCCGGGCAGGGGGCAAATCAGCCCCAGCATTTT.

The chain recombines TRBV19 with TRBJ1-1; D gene ambiguous. Trimming shortened V by 5 bases and J by 6 bases, and 13 bases separated the two germline ends. CDR1 and CDR2 (germline): LNHDA, SQIVND (reference sequence). The CDR3 extends over 13 amino acids. The DNA for the CDR3 is TGTGCCAGTAGTTCTGTCCCTGGCGCTGAAGCTTTCTTT. This translates into CASSSVPGAEAFF.

This clone has more than one count but fewer than ten. The chain couples TRBV5-1 to TRBJ1-2; TRBD1 might be the D (5 bases). This CDR3 has 15 residues. V lost 0 bases and J 4 bases, leaving 13 bases between the germline ends. Germline V gene lookup returns CDR1 SGHRS and CDR2 YFSETQ. CDR3 bases: TGCGCCAGCAGCTTGGTGGCCGGGGCCGGCTATGGCTACACCTTC. Its translation: CASSLVAGAGYGYTF. Looking up the rest from reference TRBV5-1 and TRBJ1-2 gives the full variable domain: KAGVTQTPRYLIKTRGQQVTLSCSPISGHRSVSWYQQTPGQGLQFLFEYFSETQRNKGNFPGRFSGRQFSNSRSEMNVSTLELGDSALYLCASSLVAGAGYGYTFGSGTRLTVV.